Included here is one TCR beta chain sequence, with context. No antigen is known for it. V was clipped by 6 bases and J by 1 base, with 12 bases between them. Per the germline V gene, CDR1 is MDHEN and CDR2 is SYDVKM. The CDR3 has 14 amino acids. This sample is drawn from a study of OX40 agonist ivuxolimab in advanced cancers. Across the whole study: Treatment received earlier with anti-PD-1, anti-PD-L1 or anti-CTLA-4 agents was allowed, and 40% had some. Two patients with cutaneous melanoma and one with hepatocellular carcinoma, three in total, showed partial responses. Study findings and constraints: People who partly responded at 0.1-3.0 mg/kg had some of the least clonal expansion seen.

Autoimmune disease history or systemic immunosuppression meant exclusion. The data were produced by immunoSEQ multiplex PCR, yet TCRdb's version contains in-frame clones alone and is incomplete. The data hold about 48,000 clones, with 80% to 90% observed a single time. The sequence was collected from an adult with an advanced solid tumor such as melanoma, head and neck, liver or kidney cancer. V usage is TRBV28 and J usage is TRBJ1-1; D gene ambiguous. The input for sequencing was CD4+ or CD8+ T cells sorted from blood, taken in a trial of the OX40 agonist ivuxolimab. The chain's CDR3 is CASRVAQPNTEAFF. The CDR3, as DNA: TGTGCCAGCAGGGTCGCACAGCCGAACACTGAAGCTTTCTTT.